The 5 T cell receptor beta chains below all came from one sample that was sequenced in a study of beta chain features in type 1 diabetes. Study-wide points: Moderately but significantly shorter TCRB CDR3s were found in Type 1 diabetes patients in all four CD4+ subsets.

What these receptors recognize is not known. The investigators reverse transcribed all of the isolated RNA, so they sequenced expressed TCRB transcripts. Measured with immunoSEQ multiplex PCR; TCRdb has only the in-frame clones, and not every one. The sample includes under 300,000 clones, roughly 11% of them seen just once. The material sequenced was naive CD4+ T cells from blood. The receptors here all came from a man aged 25-45 years with type 1 diabetes.

There are a few counts of this clone. The chain joins TRBV11-2 to TRBJ2-2; 12 bases are shared with TRBD1. With 3 bases clipped from V and 5 bases from J, the junction kept 7 bases outside the gene matches. CDR3 length: 17 amino acids. Germline V gene sequence: CDR1 SGHAT, CDR2 FQNNGV. This chain's CDR3 is CASSLYEGQGATGELFF. In nucleotides, the CDR3 is TGTGCCAGCAGCTTGTACGAGGGACAGGGGGCAACCGGGGAGCTGTTTTTT.

This clone was counted a few times. The J gene is TRBJ2-2, the V gene TRBV19; D remains unclear. The CDR3 is 13 amino acids. Germline V gene sequence: CDR1 LNHDA, CDR2 SQIVND (reference sequence). Trimming took 0 bases from V and 6 from J, leaving 5 bases between them. The CDR3 nucleotides read TGTGCCAGTAGTATAGATTCTCCCGGGGAGCTGTTTTTT. It specifies CASSIDSPGELFF.

This clone turned up a few times. This chain uses TRBV11-2 with TRBJ2-5; D call uncertain. CDR1 and CDR2 (germline): SGHAT, FQNNGV. This CDR3 region has 16 residues. The V end was cut by 4 bases, the J end by 7 bases, with 22 bases between. The CDR3 nucleotides are TGTGCCAGCAGCTCCCTAACGCCGGTCAACTTCGGGACCCAGTACTTC. It specifies CASSSLTPVNFGTQYF.

This clone has a single count. J is TRBJ1-1 and V is TRBV7-9; TRBD1 matches at 9 bases. CDR1 and CDR2 from the germline V gene are SEHNR and FQNEAQ (reference sequence). The CDR3 totals 14 residues. With V trimmed by 8 bases and J by 4 bases, 8 bases remained unmatched. The CDR3 nucleotides are TGTGCCAGCCGCGGGGGGACAGGGATCACTGAAGCTTTCTTT. This sequence encodes CASRGGTGITEAFF.

V usage is TRBV11-2 and J usage is TRBJ1-6; 7 bases line up with TRBD1. J gave up 10 bases and V 7 bases, and 10 bases lay outside the gene matches. CDR3 length equals 14 residues. CDR1 SGHAT and CDR2 FQNNGV come from the germline V gene. The CDR3 protein is CASTYISQGSPLHF. In DNA form, the CDR3 reads TGTGCCAGCACCTATATTTCACAGGGGTCACCCCTCCACTTT.